A selection of T cell receptor beta chains follows, all from one sample in a study of T-cell reconstitution after alpha-beta-depleted transplantation in children. TCRdb processed the PCR reads anew with MiXCR; each CDR3 protein has one entry. The sample has around 440,000 distinct CDR3 sequences, 15% to 20% seen once; the top ten hold approximately 29%. Sequences were derived from PBMCs, mostly from graft donor cells, sampled 360 days after TCRalphabeta/CD19-depleted stem cell transplant. The source of these receptors is a boy less than two years old who had a stem cell transplant for Wiskott-Aldrich syndrome, so the T cells may come from the graft donor. CDR3s include the opening cysteine and the closing phenylalanine or tryptophan. Some rows mark clone size as missing; the rest say once, few, many or name a class of expanded clone.

v_call,clone_size,j_call,cdr3_aa
TRBV2,few,TRBJ1-6,CASSERGSYNSPLHF
TRBV20-1,few,TRBJ2-7,CSIQGPFSYEQYF
TRBV19,few,TRBJ1-5,CASSTGQGAGQPQHF
TRBV12-3/TRBV12-4,few,TRBJ1-4,CASSFKMGYSEKLFF
TRBV2,-,TRBJ2-1,CASSERVLSSYNEQFF
TRBV24-1,few,TRBJ2-3,CATSDVAGPNTDTQYF
TRBV20-1,-,TRBJ2-1,CSARALADYNEQFF
TRBV12-3/TRBV12-4,-,TRBJ2-1,CASSYGTISYNEQFF
TRBV27,-,TRBJ1-6,CASSFDRGTTSLHF
TRBV5-1,few,TRBJ2-3,CASRAGPTADTQYF
TRBV18,few,TRBJ2-5,CASSPSQETQYF
TRBV11-1,-,TRBJ2-2,CASSNSLLAGLNTGELFF
TRBV3-1,few,TRBJ2-3,CASSQEIAGERADTQYF
TRBV5-1,-,TRBJ2-7,CASSLVQGVHYEQYF
TRBV12-3/TRBV12-4,many,TRBJ2-2,CASSVMATGELFF
TRBV7-2,few,TRBJ2-1,CASSLVSTSGSNEQFF
TRBV4-1,-,TRBJ2-2,CASSQEAARPGELFF
TRBV7-9,-,TRBJ1-5,CASSELGSNQPQHF
TRBV5-1,-,TRBJ2-5,CASSLVERETQYF
TRBV27,-,TRBJ2-2,CASSFPPLTGELFF
TRBV4-1,-,TRBJ2-5,CASSQDSGGARETQYF